These 13 T cell receptor beta chains originate from one sample sequenced in a study of cytomegalovirus exposure and HLA in healthy donors. Primers for the PCR totalled 60 Vbeta and 13 Jbeta. Repertoires were generated with immunoSEQ multiplex PCR, while TCRdb's copy carries only in-frame clones and drops some. The data show fewer than 200,000 clones, roughly 81% seen once. The sequenced material came from PBMCs. The receptors were sampled from a woman aged 45-59 years in good health and CMV-seronegative.

The chain employs TRBV7-2 and TRBJ1-2, with D possibly being TRBD1 (5 bases). V was shortened by 4 bases and J by 4 bases, with 16 bases between the two germline ends. The CDR3 extends over 15 amino acids. In germline, CDR1 is SGHTA, CDR2 FQGNSA. The CDR3 spells CASSSGVGVIYGYTF. DNA for the CDR3: TGTGCCAGCAGCTCGGGGGTTGGCGTAATCTATGGCTACACCTTC.

V usage is TRBV7-8 and J usage is TRBJ1-5, with a possible D match to TRBD1 (6 bases). The CDR3 runs 14 residues. CDR1 and CDR2 (germline): SGHVS, FQNEAQ. V was cut by 5 bases and J by 5 bases, with 13 bases left in between. CDR3 in amino acids: CASSGRDTHQPQHF. The CDR3 DNA is TGTGCCAGCAGCGGCCGGGACACACATCAGCCCCAGCATTTT.

The chain couples TRBV5-1 to TRBJ2-7, with D maybe TRBD2 (5 bases). The CDR3 loop spans 11 amino acids. CDR1 SGHRS and CDR2 YFSETQ come from the germline V gene. Trimming took 2 bases from V and 6 from J, leaving 6 bases between them. The DNA for the CDR3 is TGCGCCAGCAGCTTCGGGGTCGAGCAGTACTTC. This sequence encodes CASSFGVEQYF.

V usage is TRBV6-1 and J usage is TRBJ1-2, with TRBD1 as a possible D gene (5 bases). This CDR3 contains 13 residues. V shed 8 bases and J shed 8 bases, with 18 bases lying between them. The germline V gene has CDR1 MNHNS and CDR2 SASEGT. Here the CDR3 DNA reads TGTGCCAGCGTTAGCAGGGCCCCCTCAGGCTACACCTTC. Protein product: CASVSRAPSGYTF.

V is TRBV18 and J is TRBJ1-2; the match to TRBD1 covers 7 bases. This CDR3 region has 15 residues. The trim removed 3 bases at V and 4 bases at J, leaving 8 bases unmatched. Germline-derived CDR1 and CDR2 are KGHSH and LQKENI. The CDR3 nucleotides are TGTGCCAGCTCACCCGGGACAGAGAGATTCTATGGCTACACCTTC. Translating it yields CASSPGTERFYGYTF.

This sequence joins TRBV6-1 and TRBJ2-1; weak D call: TRBD1 (6 bases). The CDR3 runs to 15 residues. Germline CDR1 MNHNS, CDR2 SASEGT. V lost 6 bases, J lost 0 bases, and 12 bases lay in between. The CDR3 region is CASRVDRYSYNEQFF. The CDR3 DNA is TGTGCCAGCAGAGTTGACAGGTACTCCTACAATGAGCAGTTCTTC.

The J gene is TRBJ1-2, the V gene TRBV7-8; 8 positions match TRBD1. The V and J ends lost 5 bases and 2 bases, in that order; junction bases with no gene match: 7. Germline lookup yields CDR1 SGHVS and CDR2 FQNEAQ. This CDR3 contains 15 residues. The DNA of the CDR3 is TGTGCCAGCAGCCCCGACAGGGGATGGAACTATGGCTACACCTTC. As protein: CASSPDRGWNYGYTF.

The rearrangement uses TRBV4-1 and TRBJ2-7; 7 bases agree with TRBD2. The V segment lost 2 bases and the J segment 3 bases; nucleotides outside the gene matches: 16. The germline CDR1 and CDR2 sequences are MGHRA and YSYEKL. The CDR3 length is 18 residues. The CDR3 DNA sequence: TGCGCCAGCAGCCAAAATCCCCCACTAGCGACCAATATCTACGAGCAGTACTTC. It yields the protein CASSQNPPLATNIYEQYF.

The V and J genes are TRBV5-1 and TRBJ1-4; no clear D gene. From germline, CDR1 is SGHRS and CDR2 YFSETQ. With 7 bases removed from V and 0 bases from J, the gap between germline ends came to 7 bases. The CDR3 runs 13 residues. In nucleotides, the CDR3 is TGCGCCAGCGGTCCGGCAACTAATGAAAAACTGTTTTTT. Translating it yields CASGPATNEKLFF.

As regards this clone: The sample contains more than one DNA sequence encoding this CDR3. V usage is TRBV5-1 and J usage is TRBJ2-5, with 7 bases fitting TRBD1. This CDR3 has 15 amino acids. V dropped 7 bases and J dropped 5; count of bases not matched to a gene: 14. Per germline, CDR1 SGHRS and CDR2 YFSETQ. The CDR3 nucleotides read TGCGCCAGCGGGTCCCTAGGGGGCTCGTGGGAGACCCAGTACTTC. Amino acid sequence: CASGSLGGSWETQYF. Full variable domain (outside the CDR3, taken from reference TRBV5-1 and TRBJ2-5): KAGVTQTPRYLIKTRGQQVTLSCSPISGHRSVSWYQQTPGQGLQFLFEYFSETQRNKGNFPGRFSGRQFSNSRSEMNVSTLELGDSALYLCASGSLGGSWETQYFGPGTRLLVL.

This chain connects TRBV2 to TRBJ1-1; TRBD1 aligns across 7 bases. The CDR3 has 15 amino acids. Trimming took 6 bases from V and 5 from J; bases not matched to a gene: 12. Looked up from germline, CDR1 is SNHLY and CDR2 is FYNNEI. CDR3 coding DNA: TGTGCCAGCAGCCCCAAGGGGGCCGGGTGGACTGAAGCTTTCTTT. Translating gives CASSPKGAGWTEAFF.

J is TRBJ2-7 and V is TRBV19, with D maybe TRBD1 (5 bases). The CDR3 spans 14 residues. Trimming pared 6 bases from V and 11 bases from J, leaving 23 bases between. Germline CDR1 reads LNHDA; CDR2 reads SQIVND (reference sequence). The CDR3 nucleotides are TGTGCCAGTAGCCCCCAAAGGGGTACGTACGAAAAGTACTTC. It codes for CASSPQRGTYEKYF. Drawing the rest from reference TRBV19 and TRBJ2-7, the complete variable domain is DGGITQSPKYLFRKEGQNVTLSCEQNLNHDAMYWYRQDPGQGLRLIYYSQIVNDFQKGDIAEGYSVSREKKESFPLTVTSAQKNPTAFYLCASSPQRGTYEKYFGPGTRLTVT.

The sample holds one count of this clone. V and J are TRBV19 and TRBJ1-2; weak D call: TRBD1 (5 bases). The germline V gene encodes CDR1 LNHDA and CDR2 SQIVND (reference sequence). The CDR3 has 16 residues. The ends were cut back, 3 bases at V and 1 base at J, with 15 bases in the middle. The CDR3 sequence: CASSMGLGLINYGYTF. The CDR3 region has the DNA TGTGCCAGTAGTATGGGATTGGGACTCATTAACTATGGCTACACCTTC.